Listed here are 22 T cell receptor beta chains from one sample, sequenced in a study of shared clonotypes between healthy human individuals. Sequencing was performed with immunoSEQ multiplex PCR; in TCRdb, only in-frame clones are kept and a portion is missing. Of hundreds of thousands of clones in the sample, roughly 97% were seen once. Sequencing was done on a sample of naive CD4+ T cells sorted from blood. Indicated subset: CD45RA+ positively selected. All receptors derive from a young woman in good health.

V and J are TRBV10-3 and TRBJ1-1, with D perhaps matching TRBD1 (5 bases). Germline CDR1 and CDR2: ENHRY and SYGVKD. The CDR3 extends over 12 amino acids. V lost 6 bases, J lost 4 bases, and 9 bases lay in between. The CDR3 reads CAIRQVLTEAFF. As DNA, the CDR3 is TGTGCCATCAGACAGGTTCTCACTGAAGCTTTCTTT.

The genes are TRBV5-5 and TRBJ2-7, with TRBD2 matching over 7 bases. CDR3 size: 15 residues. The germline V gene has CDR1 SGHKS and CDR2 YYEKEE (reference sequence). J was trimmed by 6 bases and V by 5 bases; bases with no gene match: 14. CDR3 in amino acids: CASSRLADLYLEQYF. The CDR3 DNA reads TGTGCCAGCAGTCGTCTAGCGGACCTTTACCTCGAGCAGTACTTC.

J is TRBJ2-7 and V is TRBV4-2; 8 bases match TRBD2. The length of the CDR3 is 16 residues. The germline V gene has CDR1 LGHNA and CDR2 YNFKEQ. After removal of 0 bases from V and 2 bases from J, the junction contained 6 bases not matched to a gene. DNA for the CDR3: TGTGCCAGCAGCCAAGATTTTGGCGGGAGGCCCTACGAGCAGTACTTC. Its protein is CASSQDFGGRPYEQYF.

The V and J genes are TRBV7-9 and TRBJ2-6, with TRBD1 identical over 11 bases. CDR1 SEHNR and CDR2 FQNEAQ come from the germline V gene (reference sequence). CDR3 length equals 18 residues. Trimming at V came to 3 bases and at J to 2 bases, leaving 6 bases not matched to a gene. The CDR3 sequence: CASSFPGQGVTGANVLTF. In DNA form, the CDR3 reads TGTGCCAGCAGCTTTCCGGGACAGGGGGTAACTGGGGCCAACGTCCTGACTTTC.

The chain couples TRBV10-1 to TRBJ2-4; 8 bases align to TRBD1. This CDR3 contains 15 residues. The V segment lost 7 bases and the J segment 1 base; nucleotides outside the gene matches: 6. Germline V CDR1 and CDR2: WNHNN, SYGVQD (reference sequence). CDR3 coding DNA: TGCGCCAGCACCCGACAGGGGTCGGCCAAAAACATTCAGTACTTC. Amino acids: CASTRQGSAKNIQYF.

In DNA, the CDR3 is TGCGCCAGCAGCGTGGACAGGGCTACGAACACCGGGGAGCTGTTTTTT. Translation: CASSVDRATNTGELFF. This chain connects TRBV5-1 to TRBJ2-2; 8 bases line up with TRBD1. After removal of 4 bases from V and 0 bases from J, the junction contained 5 bases not matched to a gene. Germline V gene sequence: CDR1 SGHRS, CDR2 YFSETQ. This CDR3 is built from 16 residues.

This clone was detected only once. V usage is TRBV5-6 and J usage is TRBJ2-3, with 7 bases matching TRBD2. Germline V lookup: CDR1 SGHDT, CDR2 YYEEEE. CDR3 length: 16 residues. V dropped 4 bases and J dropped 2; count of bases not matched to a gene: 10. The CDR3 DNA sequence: TGTGCCAGCAGCGGACTAGTCAGCGAATCCACAGATACGCAGTATTTT. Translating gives CASSGLVSESTDTQYF.

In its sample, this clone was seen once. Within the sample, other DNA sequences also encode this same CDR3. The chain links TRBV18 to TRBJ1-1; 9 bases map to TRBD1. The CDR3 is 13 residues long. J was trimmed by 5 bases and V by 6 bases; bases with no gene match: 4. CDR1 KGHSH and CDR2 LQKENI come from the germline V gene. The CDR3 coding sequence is TGTGCCAGCTCGCCCGGGACAGGGACTGAAGCTTTCTTT. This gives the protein CASSPGTGTEAFF.

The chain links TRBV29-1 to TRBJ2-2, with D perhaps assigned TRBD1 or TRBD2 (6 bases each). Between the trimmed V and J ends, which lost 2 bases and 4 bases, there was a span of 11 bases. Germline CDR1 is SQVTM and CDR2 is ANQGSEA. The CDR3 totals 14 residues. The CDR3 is CSVEIGGSTGELFF. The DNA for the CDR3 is TGCAGCGTTGAAATCGGGGGCAGCACCGGGGAGCTGTTTTTT.

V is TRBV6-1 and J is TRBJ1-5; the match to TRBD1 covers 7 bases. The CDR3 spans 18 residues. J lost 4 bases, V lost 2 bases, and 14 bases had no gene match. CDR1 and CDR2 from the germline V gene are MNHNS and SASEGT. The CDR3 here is CASSEFWGFDRVNQPQHF. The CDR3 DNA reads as TGTGCCAGCAGTGAATTCTGGGGTTTTGACAGGGTAAATCAGCCCCAGCATTTT.

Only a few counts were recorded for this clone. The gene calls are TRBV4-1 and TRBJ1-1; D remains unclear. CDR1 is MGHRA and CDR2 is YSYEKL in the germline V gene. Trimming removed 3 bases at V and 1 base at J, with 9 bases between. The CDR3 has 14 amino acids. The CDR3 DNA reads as TGCGCCAGCAGCCACCATTCTAAGAACACTGAAGCTTTCTTT. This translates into CASSHHSKNTEAFF.

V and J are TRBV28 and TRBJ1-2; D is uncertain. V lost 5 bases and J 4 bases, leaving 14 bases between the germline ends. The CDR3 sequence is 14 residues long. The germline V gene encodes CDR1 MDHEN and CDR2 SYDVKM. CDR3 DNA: TGTGCCAGCAGTCTCGGACGAGCTCGCTATGGCTACACCTTC. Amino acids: CASSLGRARYGYTF.

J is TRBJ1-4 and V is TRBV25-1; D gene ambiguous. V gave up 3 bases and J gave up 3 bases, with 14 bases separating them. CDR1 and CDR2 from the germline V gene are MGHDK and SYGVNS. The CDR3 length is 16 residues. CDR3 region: CASSDSIKAPNEKLFF. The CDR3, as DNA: TGTGCCAGCAGTGACTCTATTAAAGCCCCTAATGAAAAACTGTTTTTT.

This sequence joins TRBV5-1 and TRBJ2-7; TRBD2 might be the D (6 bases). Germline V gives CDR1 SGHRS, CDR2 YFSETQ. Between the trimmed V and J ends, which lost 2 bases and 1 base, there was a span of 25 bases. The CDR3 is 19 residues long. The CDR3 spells CASSFSQTLGAGTSYEQYF. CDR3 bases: TGCGCCAGCAGCTTCTCACAGACCCTCGGCGCGGGGACTTCCTACGAGCAGTACTTC.

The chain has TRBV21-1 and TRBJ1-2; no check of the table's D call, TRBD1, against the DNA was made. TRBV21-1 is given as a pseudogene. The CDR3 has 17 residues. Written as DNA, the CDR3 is TGTGCCAGCAGTACCACGGCCGGGGGCAGGGGGAACTATGGCTACACCTTC. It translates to CASSTTAGGRGNYGYTF.

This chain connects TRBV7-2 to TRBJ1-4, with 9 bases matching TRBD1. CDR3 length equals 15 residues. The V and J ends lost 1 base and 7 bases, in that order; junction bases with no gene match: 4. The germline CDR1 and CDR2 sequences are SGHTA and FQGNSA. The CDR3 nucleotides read TGTGCCAGCAGCTTAGAGGACAGGGGTGGTGAAAAACTGTTTTTT. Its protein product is CASSLEDRGGEKLFF.

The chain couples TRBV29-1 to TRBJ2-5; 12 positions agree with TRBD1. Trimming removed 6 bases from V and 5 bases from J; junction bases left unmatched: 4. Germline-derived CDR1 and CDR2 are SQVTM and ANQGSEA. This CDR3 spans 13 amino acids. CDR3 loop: CSVWDRGQETQYF. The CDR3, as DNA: TGCAGCGTCTGGGACAGGGGGCAGGAGACCCAGTACTTC.

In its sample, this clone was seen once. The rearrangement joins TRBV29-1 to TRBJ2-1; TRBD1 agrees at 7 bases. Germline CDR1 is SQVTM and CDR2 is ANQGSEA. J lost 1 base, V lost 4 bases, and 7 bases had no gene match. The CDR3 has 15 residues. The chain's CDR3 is CSVGGQVGSYNEQFF. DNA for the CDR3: TGCAGCGTTGGTGGACAGGTCGGGTCCTACAATGAGCAGTTCTTC.

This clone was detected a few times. CDR3 in amino acids: CASSANTKQPQHF. Written as DNA, the CDR3 is TGTGCCAGCAGTGCCAACACCAAACAGCCCCAGCATTTT. The rearrangement uses TRBV6-4 and TRBJ1-5; no firm D call. Looked up from germline, CDR1 is MRHNA and CDR2 is SNTAGT. Trimming pared 4 bases from V and 7 bases from J, leaving 11 bases between. CDR3 length: 13 residues.

CDR3 coding DNA: TGTGCCAGCAGACACAGGGGGAGAGAGACCCAGTACTTC. Its translation is CASRHRGRETQYF. The V gene is TRBV7-8, the J gene TRBJ2-5; TRBD1 agrees at 8 bases. With 6 bases clipped from V and 4 bases from J, the junction kept 4 bases outside the gene matches. Germline assignment: CDR1 SGHVS and CDR2 FQNEAQ. The CDR3 sequence is 13 residues long.

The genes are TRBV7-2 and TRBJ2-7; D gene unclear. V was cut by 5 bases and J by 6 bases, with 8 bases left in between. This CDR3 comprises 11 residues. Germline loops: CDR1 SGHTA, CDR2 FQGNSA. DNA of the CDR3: TGTGCCAGCAGCCAGCAGGCCGAGCAGTACTTC. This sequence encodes CASSQQAEQYF.

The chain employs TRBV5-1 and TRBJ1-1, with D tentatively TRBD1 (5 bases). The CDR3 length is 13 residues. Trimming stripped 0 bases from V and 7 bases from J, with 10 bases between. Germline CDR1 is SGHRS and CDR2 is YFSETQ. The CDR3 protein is CASSLGGTGEAFF. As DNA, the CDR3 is TGCGCCAGCAGCTTGGGAGGGACTGGTGAAGCTTTCTTT. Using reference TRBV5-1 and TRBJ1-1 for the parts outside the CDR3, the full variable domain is KAGVTQTPRYLIKTRGQQVTLSCSPISGHRSVSWYQQTPGQGLQFLFEYFSETQRNKGNFPGRFSGRQFSNSRSEMNVSTLELGDSALYLCASSLGGTGEAFFGQGTRLTVV.